This TCR beta chain was sequenced during a study of T cell responses to AZD1222 COVID-19 vaccine. Overall study findings and caveats: Close to half of all spike-specific TCRs reportedly target regions of the variants that are unmutated. Donors, mostly white British, included more females; clonal diversity was possibly underestimated. Spike-specific TCR depth and breadth grew after two AZD1222 doses. Researchers report vaccine-associated CD4 TCRs spanning spike, with dominance at 160-218 and 743-854.

As concerns this clone: Its specificity is unknown.

The CDR3 is 13 residues long. CDR1 is MNHEY and CDR2 is SMNVEV in the germline V gene (reference sequence). The trim removed 5 bases at V and 3 bases at J, leaving 3 bases unmatched. The data were produced by immunoSEQ multiplex PCR, yet TCRdb's version contains in-frame clones alone and is incomplete. This sample has about 85,000 clones, with 85% found just once. Source: peripheral blood, taken 28 days after the second AZD1222 dose. The receptor was derived from an adult who received the AZD1222 COVID-19 vaccine. The chain couples TRBV27 to TRBJ2-7; 8 bases agree with TRBD1. The CDR3 reads CASSPGQGYEQYF. Here the CDR3 DNA reads TGTGCCAGCAGTCCCGGACAGGGCTACGAGCAGTACTTC.